Listed here are 3 T cell receptor beta chains from one sample, sequenced in a study of T cells after yellow fever vaccination (dated by TCRdb to between 2018 and 2021). Library preparation was by 5' RACE. The sample was run on an Illumina HiSeq 2500. TCRdb reworked the public reads: Q25 trimming with fastp, MiXCR clone assembly, productive beta chains retained. Rows matching on CDR3 protein sequence are summarized as one entry with the most common DNA and genes. Recorded for this sample are fewer than 400,000 distinct CDR3 sequences; about 6.2% of them occurred a single time. Around 16% of the sample is taken by the ten largest. In the paper's terms, the treatment or condition label means: live attenuated yellow fever vaccine strain. This material consisted of PBMCs, taken 5 days after the yellow fever booster vaccination. The receptors originated from a man younger than 40 who received the YFV17D yellow fever vaccine.

The chain's CDR3 is CASSWRRSLGDIQYF. The CDR3, as DNA: TGTGCCAGCAGTTGGAGGCGGTCCCTCGGGGACATTCAGTACTTC. V and J are TRBV12-3 or TRBV12-4 and TRBJ2-4; perhaps TRBD2 as D (5 bases). V gave up 4 bases and J gave up 8 bases, with 18 bases separating them. This CDR3 has 15 amino acids.

This clonotype was seen only a few times. CDR3 sequence: CASSPGLAGNQFF. CDR3 bases: TGTGCCAGCAGCCCAGGTCTAGCGGGGAACCAGTTCTTC. This chain joins TRBV7-2 and TRBJ2-1; 9 positions agree with TRBD2. The ends lost 5 bases at V and 13 bases at J; junction bases unmatched: 9. Looked up from germline, CDR1 is SGHTA and CDR2 is FQGNSA. The CDR3 is 13 amino acids. Full variable domain (missing parts from reference TRBV7-2 and TRBJ2-1): GAGVSQSPSNKVTEKGKDVELRCDPISGHTALYWYRQSLGQGLEFLIYFQGNSAPDKSGLPSDRFSAERTGGSVSTLTIQRTQQEDSAVYLCASSPGLAGNQFFGPGTRLTVL.

This clonotype came up many times. The V and J genes are TRBV6-1 and TRBJ1-4, with D hard to call. V lost 5 bases to trimming and J lost 4 bases, with 14 bases between them. Germline-derived CDR1 and CDR2 are MNHNS and SASEGT. There are 15 residues in the CDR3. The CDR3 loop is CASSPTRTVNEKLFF. CDR3 DNA: TGTGCCAGCAGTCCTACACGGACCGTTAATGAAAAACTGTTTTTT.